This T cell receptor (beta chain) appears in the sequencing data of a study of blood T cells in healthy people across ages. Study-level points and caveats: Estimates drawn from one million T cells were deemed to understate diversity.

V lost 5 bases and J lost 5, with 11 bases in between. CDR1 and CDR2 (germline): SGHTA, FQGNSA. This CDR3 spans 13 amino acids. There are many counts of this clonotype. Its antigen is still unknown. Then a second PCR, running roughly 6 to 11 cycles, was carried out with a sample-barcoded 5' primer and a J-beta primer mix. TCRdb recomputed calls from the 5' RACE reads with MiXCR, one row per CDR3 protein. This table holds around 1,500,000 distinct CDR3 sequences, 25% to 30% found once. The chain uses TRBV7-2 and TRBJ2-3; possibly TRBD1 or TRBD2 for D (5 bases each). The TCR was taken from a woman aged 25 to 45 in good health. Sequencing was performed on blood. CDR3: CASSLGDGDTQYF. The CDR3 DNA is TGTGCCAGCAGCCTTGGGGACGGAGATACGCAGTATTTT.